Listed below are T cell receptor beta chains from one sample, sequenced in a study of control samples from healthy donors and cancer patients. Repertoires were generated with immunoSEQ multiplex PCR, while TCRdb's copy carries only in-frame clones and drops some. The sample lists 6,000 to 7,500 clones, over 70% occurring once. The sample consisted of formalin-fixed, paraffin-embedded tissue. The receptor set was obtained from a male donor with melanoma. CDR3s include the opening cysteine and the closing phenylalanine or tryptophan. Each record gives: D gene, clone size, V gene, J gene, CDR3 protein, CDR3 DNA. D genes are given only for firm matches. Where a row states a size, it is once, few, many or the class of an expanded clone; other rows omit it.

>-|once|TRBV5-1|TRBJ2-7
CASSLVGGSYEQYF
TGCGCCAGCAGCTTGGTCGGGGGATCCTACGAGCAGTACTTC
>TRBD1|few|TRBV19|TRBJ2-7
CASTPRQGHYEQYF
TGTGCCAGTACTCCCCGACAGGGGCACTACGAGCAGTACTTC
>-|few|TRBV19|TRBJ1-5
CASSALSISPQHF
TGTGCCAGTTCCGCGCTTTCAATCAGCCCCCAGCATTTT
>-|few|TRBV6-2/TRBV6-3|TRBJ2-3
CASSGTGISTDTQYF
TGTGCCAGCAGCGGAACAGGGATTAGCACAGATACGCAGTATTTT
>-|once|TRBV4-1|TRBJ1-3
CASSQEVFGNTIYF
TGCGCCAGCAGCCAAGAGGTATTTGGAAACACCATATATTTT
>TRBD1|-|TRBV7-9|TRBJ2-2
CASSPNRQGTGELFF
TGTGCCAGCAGCCCGAATCGACAGGGAACCGGGGAGCTGTTTTTT
>-|-|TRBV16|TRBJ1-5
CASSQSQGGQPQHF
TGTGCCAGCAGCCAATCTCAGGGCGGTCAGCCCCAGCATTTT
>-|medium-sized|TRBV6-5|TRBJ1-1
CASRTGVYTEAFF
TGTGCCAGCAGGACGGGGGTCTATACTGAAGCTTTCTTT
>-|-|TRBV19|TRBJ2-7
CASSIGVSVEQYF
TGTGCCAGTAGTATAGGGGTCTCGGTCGAGCAGTACTTC
>-|-|TRBV6-2/TRBV6-3|TRBJ1-1
CASSRNTEAFF
TGTGCCAGCAGCAGGAACACTGAAGCTTTCTTT
>-|-|TRBV9|TRBJ2-5
CASSGEGLAPQETQYF
TGTGCCAGCAGCGGCGAAGGCCTAGCACCGCAAGAGACCCAGTACTTC
>-|medium-sized|TRBV5-1|TRBJ2-3
CASSFERRIGRGTDTQYF
TGCGCCAGCAGCTTCGAGCGGCGGATTGGTCGTGGCACAGATACGCAGTATTTT
>TRBD1|few|TRBV19|TRBJ2-7
CASSPGTVSYEQYF
TGTGCCAGTAGTCCCGGGACAGTTTCCTACGAGCAGTACTTC
>-|-|TRBV27|TRBJ2-7
CASSYSPLGSSYEQYF
TGTGCCAGCAGTTATAGCCCCCTGGGTTCCTCCTACGAGCAGTACTTC
>-|-|TRBV29-1|TRBJ2-5
CSGGSGQRRETQYF
TGCAGCGGGGGTTCGGGGCAACGACGGGAGACCCAGTACTTC
>TRBD2|-|TRBV3-1/TRBV3-2|TRBJ2-3
CASSHTSGVADTQYF
TGTGCCAGCAGCCATACTAGCGGGGTCGCAGATACGCAGTATTTT
>-|few|TRBV27|TRBJ1-6
CASSFTPSGDGSPLHF
TGTGCCAGCAGTTTTACCCCCTCCGGGGATGGTTCACCCCTCCACTTT
>-|-|TRBV28|TRBJ2-1
CASRGGGGNYNEQFF
TGTGCCAGCAGGGGCGGTGGGGGGAATTACAATGAGCAGTTCTTC
>-|-|TRBV12-3/TRBV12-4|TRBJ1-2
CASSLGGAYGYTF
TGTGCCAGCAGTTTAGGGGGCGCCTATGGCTACACCTTC
>-|-|TRBV27|TRBJ1-2
CASSLGTGSNYGYTF
TGTGCCAGCAGTTTAGGAACAGGGTCCAACTATGGCTACACCTTC
>-|-|TRBV2|TRBJ2-2
CASSGYQATGELFF
TGTGCCAGCAGTGGGTATCAGGCCACCGGGGAGCTGTTTTTT
>TRBD1|few|TRBV7-9|TRBJ1-1
CASSRTGRNTEAFF
TGTGCCAGCAGCCGGACAGGGCGAAACACTGAAGCTTTCTTT
>-|few|TRBV10-3|TRBJ1-3
CAISDGAGGNTIYF
TGTGCCATCAGTGACGGAGCAGGGGGAAACACCATATATTTT
>TRBD1|-|TRBV25-1|TRBJ2-5
CASSGNRGRETQYF
TGTGCCAGCAGCGGGAACAGGGGGAGAGAGACCCAGTACTTC
>TRBD1|once|TRBV5-6|TRBJ2-5
CASSWTGETQYF
TGTGCCAGCAGCTGGACAGGGGAGACCCAGTACTTC
>-|-|TRBV7-9|TRBJ1-3
CASSPAGHSGNTIYF
TGTGCCAGCAGCCCCGCCGGGCACTCTGGAAACACCATATATTTT
>TRBD2|-|TRBV11-2|TRBJ2-1
CASSYRLAGAQFF
TGTGCCAGCAGCTACCGACTAGCGGGGGCGCAGTTCTTC
>-|-|TRBV7-9|TRBJ2-1
CASSRSSAYNEQFF
TGTGCCAGCAGCCGTTCTAGCGCTTACAATGAGCAGTTCTTC
>-|-|TRBV6-5|TRBJ2-3
CASSYQSTDTQYF
TGTGCCAGCAGTTACCAGAGCACAGATACGCAGTATTTT
>TRBD1|-|TRBV28|TRBJ1-5
CASSTGGANQPQHF
TGTGCCAGCAGTACAGGGGGCGCGAATCAGCCCCAGCATTTT
>TRBD1|few|TRBV5-4|TRBJ1-4
CASSEDRGLDEKLFF
TGTGCCAGCAGCGAAGACAGGGGGCTAGATGAAAAACTGTTTTTT
>-|-|TRBV29-1|TRBJ1-1
CSVEPGWNTEAFF
TGCAGCGTTGAGCCAGGCTGGAACACTGAAGCTTTCTTT
>-|few|TRBV7-9|TRBJ2-3
CASSLAGNGVGTQYF
TGTGCCAGCAGCTTAGCGGGCAACGGGGTCGGTACGCAGTATTTT
>-|-|TRBV6-5|TRBJ1-3
CASRAGNTIYF
TGTGCCAGCAGGGCTGGAAACACCATATATTTT
>-|-|TRBV6-5|TRBJ1-2
CASSLYRDTLYGYTF
TGTGCCAGCAGTCTTTATCGGGACACCCTCTATGGCTACACCTTC
>-|-|TRBV6-6|TRBJ1-1
CASSMGGAGTEAFF
TGTGCCAGCAGTATGGGGGGCGCGGGCACTGAAGCTTTCTTT
>-|-|TRBV4-1|TRBJ1-4
CASSQDRSDVVKLFF
TGCGCCAGCAGCCAAGATCGTAGCGACGTGGTAAAACTGTTTTTT
>-|-|TRBV7-2|TRBJ1-5
CASSLAATPQHF
TGTGCCAGCAGCTTAGCCGCGACGCCCCAGCATTTT
>-|-|TRBV5-1|TRBJ2-7
CASSLDGQGLREQYF
TGCGCCAGCAGCTTGGACGGGCAGGGGTTGCGCGAGCAGTACTTC
>-|-|TRBV19|TRBJ1-5
CASSIGGRKNQPQHF
TGTGCCAGTAGTATAGGGGGCAGAAAAAATCAGCCCCAGCATTTT
>-|-|TRBV6-4|TRBJ2-3
CASRLGWAQPHVTSTDTQYF
TGTGCCAGCAGGTTAGGATGGGCGCAACCCCACGTCACTAGCACAGATACGCAGTATTTT